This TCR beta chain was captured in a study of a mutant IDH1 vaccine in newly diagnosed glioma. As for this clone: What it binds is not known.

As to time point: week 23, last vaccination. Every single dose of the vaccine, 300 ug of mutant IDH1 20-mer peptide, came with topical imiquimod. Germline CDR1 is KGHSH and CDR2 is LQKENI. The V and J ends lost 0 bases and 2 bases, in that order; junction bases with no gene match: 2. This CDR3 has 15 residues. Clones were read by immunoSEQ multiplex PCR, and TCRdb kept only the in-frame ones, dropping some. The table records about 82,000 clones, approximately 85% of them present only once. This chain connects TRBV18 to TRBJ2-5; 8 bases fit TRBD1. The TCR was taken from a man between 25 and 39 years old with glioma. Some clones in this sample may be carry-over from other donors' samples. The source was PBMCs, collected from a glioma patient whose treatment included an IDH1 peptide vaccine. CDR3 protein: CASSPPGQGQETQYF. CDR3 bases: TGTGCCAGCTCACCACCCGGACAGGGACAAGAGACCCAGTACTTC.